One sample yielded the 8 T cell receptor beta chains listed below, sequenced in a study of tumor-infiltrating lymphocytes in primary liver carcinoma. The study co-extracted DNA and RNA from 20-30 mg of unsorted bulk tissue. The input was 450 to 500 ng total RNA; TCR beta cDNA was made from it with a constant-region primer. Libraries for TCR beta were built through three nested multiplex PCR rounds, which together made up a slightly modified ARM-PCR procedure. Rounds one and two of PCR, each of 10 cycles, were primed with TRBV1-TRBV30 forward primers and a C-beta reverse primer. TCRdb reanalysed the multiplex PCR reads using MiXCR and keeps one entry per CDR3 protein. Of approximately 120,000 distinct CDR3 sequences listed, under 65% are singletons. Sequenced input: liver tumor tissue from sampling region 3. The subset is: tumor region T3, left-lateral pole. Receptor source: a woman aged 60-70 years with primary liver carcinoma and hepatitis B virus infection.

This clonotype came up many times. The chain carries TRBV29-1 and TRBJ1-2; D remains ambiguous. In germline, CDR1 is SQVTM, CDR2 ANQGSEA. The CDR3 is 14 amino acids. V was shortened by 3 bases and J by 0 bases, with 11 bases between the two germline ends. The chain's CDR3 is CSVDVGEANYGYTF. In nucleotides, the CDR3 is TGCAGCGTTGACGTTGGGGAGGCTAACTATGGCTACACCTTC.

The sample holds many counts of this clonotype. V is TRBV7-8 and J is TRBJ2-5, with 7 bases that match TRBD2. In germline, CDR1 is SGHVS, CDR2 FQNEAQ. This CDR3 has 17 residues. After removal of 5 bases from V and 5 bases from J, the junction contained 17 bases not matched to a gene. The CDR3 is CASSPQGGVWILETQYF. For the CDR3, the DNA is TGTGCCAGCAGCCCTCAGGGAGGGGTTTGGATATTGGAGACCCAGTACTTC.

Comment on this clonotype: Given a much more abundant clone one base away, this may be a read error. The chain has TRBV6-6 and TRBJ1-2; D may be TRBD1 (6 bases). CDR3 length: 13 amino acids. The V and J ends lost 2 bases and 11 bases respectively, with 15 bases between them. Per the germline V gene, CDR1 is MNHNY and CDR2 is SVGAGI (reference sequence). For the CDR3, the DNA is TGTGCCAGCAGTTACACGTGGGGTACAGGGTACACCTTC. Translated, it gives CASSYTWGTGYTF.

The table lists this clonotype with a few counts. A read error may be the cause here, since a much bigger clone is one base away. The chain is built from TRBV4-1 and TRBJ2-1; no firm D call. From germline, CDR1 is MGHRA and CDR2 YSYEKL. This CDR3 is built from 14 residues. Deletions cut 4 bases from V and 7 bases from J, with 14 bases between. The CDR3 reads CASSREGRSNEQFF. The CDR3 coding sequence is TGCGCCAGCAGCCGAGAAGGCCGGTCGAATGAGCAGTTCTTC.

This clonotype was detected ten times or more. J is TRBJ1-1 and V is TRBV10-1, with TRBD1 identical over 7 bases. Germline V lookup: CDR1 WNHNN, CDR2 SYGVQD (reference sequence). J gave up 1 base and V 6 bases, and 2 bases lay outside the gene matches. The CDR3 spans 13 residues. The chain's CDR3 is CASSRDRNTEAFF. In DNA, the CDR3 is TGCGCCAGCAGCCGGGACAGGAACACTGAAGCTTTCTTT.

The chain has TRBV30 and TRBJ2-1; D remains ambiguous. Germline assignment: CDR1 GTSNPN and CDR2 SVGIG (reference sequence). V dropped 1 base and J dropped 4 bases, with 8 bases sitting between them. This CDR3 region has 13 residues. The CDR3 DNA reads as TGTGCCTGGAGTGAATGCTTGTACAATGAGCAGTTCTTC. Its protein is CAWSECLYNEQFF.

On this clonotype itself: A much larger clone sits a single nucleotide away, making a read error possible. The chain links TRBV30 to TRBJ1-1, with TRBD1 as a possible D gene (5 bases). This CDR3 comprises 18 residues. The germline CDR1 and CDR2 sequences are GTSNPN and SVGIG (reference sequence). The V and J ends lost 2 bases and 1 base respectively, with 23 bases between them. CDR3 in DNA: TGTGCCTGGAGTCCCAAACGGGACGCCGCCACGTGGAACACTGAAGCTTTCTTT. Translation gives CAWSPKRDAATWNTEAFF. Filled out from reference TRBV30 and TRBJ1-1, the complete variable domain reads SQTIHQWPATLVQPVGSPLSLECTVEGTSNPNLYWYRQAAGRGLQLLFYSVGIGQISSEVPQNLSASRPQDRQFILSSKKLLLSDSGFYLCAWSPKRDAATWNTEAFFGQGTRLTVV.

Concerning this clonotype itself: A much larger clone is a single base away; this may be a read error. The chain links TRBV6-2 or TRBV6-3 to TRBJ2-1, with 7 positions matching TRBD2. Looked up from germline, CDR1 is MNHEY and CDR2 is SVGEGT. J was trimmed by 1 base and V by 4 bases; bases with no gene match: 1. CDR3 length equals 14 residues. The CDR3 coding sequence is TGTGCCAGCAGTTGGGAGGGGTCCTACAATGAGCAGTTCTTC. Its protein is CASSWEGSYNEQFF.